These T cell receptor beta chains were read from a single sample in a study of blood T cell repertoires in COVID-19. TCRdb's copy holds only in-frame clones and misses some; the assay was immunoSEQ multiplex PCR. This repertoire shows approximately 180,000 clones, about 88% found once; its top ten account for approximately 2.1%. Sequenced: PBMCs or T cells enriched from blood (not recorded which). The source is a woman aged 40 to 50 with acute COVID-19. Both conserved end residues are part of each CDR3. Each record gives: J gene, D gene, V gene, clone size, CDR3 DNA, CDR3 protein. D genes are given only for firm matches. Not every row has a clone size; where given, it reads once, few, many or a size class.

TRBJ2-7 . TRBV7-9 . TGTGCCAGCAGCCCTCCGGGGGGCACCGCCTACGAGCAGTACTTC CASSPPGGTAYEQYF
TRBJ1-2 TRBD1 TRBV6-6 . TGTGCCAGCAGGCTGACAGGGGCCAACTATGGCTACACCTTC CASRLTGANYGYTF
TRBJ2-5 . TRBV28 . TGTGCCAGCAGTTTTGTTTCTGGGCCGGAGACCCAGTACTTC CASSFVSGPETQYF
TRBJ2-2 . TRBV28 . TGTGCCAGCAGTAAACCGGGACATAACACCGGGGAGCTGTTTTTT CASSKPGHNTGELFF
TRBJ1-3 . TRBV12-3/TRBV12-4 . TGTGCCAGCAGTATCCCTCTCGGAAACACCATATATTTT CASSIPLGNTIYF
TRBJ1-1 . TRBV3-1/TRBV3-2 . TGTGCCAGCAGCCCCGGTGGGGGCTGGACTGAAGCTTTCTTT CASSPGGGWTEAFF
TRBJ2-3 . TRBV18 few TGTGCCAGCTCACCACCCGGACAGAGCATAGCGGGAGATACGCAGTATTTT CASSPPGQSIAGDTQYF
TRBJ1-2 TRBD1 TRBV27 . TGTGCCAGCAGTTCTCCGGACAGGACCAGACACACCTTC CASSSPDRTRHTF
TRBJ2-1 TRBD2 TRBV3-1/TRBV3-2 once TGTGCCAGCAGCCAAGGTCGTAGCGGGGTCGGCAATGAGCAGTTCTTC CASSQGRSGVGNEQFF
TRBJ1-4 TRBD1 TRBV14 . TGTGCCAGCAGCCGCCTAGGACAGGGAGAACGAGAAAAACTGTTTTTT CASSRLGQGEREKLFF
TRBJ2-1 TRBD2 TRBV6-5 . TGTGCCAGCCCGCCCCCCGGACTAGCATCCAATGAGCAGTTCTTC CASPPPGLASNEQFF
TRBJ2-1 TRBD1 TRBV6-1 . TGTGCCAGCAGTGAAATAACGTGGGGGACAGGTCGCTCCTACAATGAGCAGTTCTTC CASSEITWGTGRSYNEQFF
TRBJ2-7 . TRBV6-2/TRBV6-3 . TGTGCCAGCAGTCCCGGACTTGGCTCCTACGAGCAGTACTTC CASSPGLGSYEQYF
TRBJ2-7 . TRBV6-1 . TGTGCCAGCAGTGAGGGCCGAGACTACGAGCAGTACTTC CASSEGRDYEQYF
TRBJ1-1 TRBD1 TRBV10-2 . TGCGCCAGCAGTGAGTCGCCCTATACCGGGACAGGGAAGAAAGCTTTCTTT CASSESPYTGTGKKAFF
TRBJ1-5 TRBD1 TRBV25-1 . TGTGCCAGCAGTGTCGGGATGGGACAGAGCAAAGTTCAGCCCCAGCATTTT CASSVGMGQSKVQPQHF
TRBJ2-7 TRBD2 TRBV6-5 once TGTGCCAGCAGTTACTCTAGCGGGAGGGTGGACGAGCAGTACTTC CASSYSSGRVDEQYF
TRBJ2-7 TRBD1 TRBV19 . TGTGCCAGTAGTCCCTCGGGACAGGGACCCTACGAGCAGTACTTC CASSPSGQGPYEQYF
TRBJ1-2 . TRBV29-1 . TGCAGCGTCGGGGGAGGGACGGGCTATGGCTACACCTTC CSVGGGTGYGYTF
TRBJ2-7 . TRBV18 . TGTGCCAGCTCAACTACAGGGATCTACGAGCAGTACTTC CASSTTGIYEQYF
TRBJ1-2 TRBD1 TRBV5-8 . TGTGCCAGCAGCGGGACAGGGTATGGCTACACCTTC CASSGTGYGYTF
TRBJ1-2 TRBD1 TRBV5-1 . TGCGCCAGCAGCCTCGGGACAGGGGGCGGCTACACCTTC CASSLGTGGGYTF
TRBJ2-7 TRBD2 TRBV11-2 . TGTGCCAGCAGTCTCCCGGCTAGCGGGGGGTTCAAAGCAGGGGAGCAGTACTTC CASSLPASGGFKAGEQYF
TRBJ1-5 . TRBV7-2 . TGTGCCAGCAGCTTAATCGGGGGAGACCAGCCCCAGCATTTT CASSLIGGDQPQHF
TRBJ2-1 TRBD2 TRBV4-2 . TGTGCCAGCAGCCGAGGGAGCGGGAGGGCTTACAATGAGCAGTTCTTC CASSRGSGRAYNEQFF
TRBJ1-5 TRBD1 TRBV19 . TGTGCCAGTAGTATCATCCCACCGACAGGGGAAATAAGTCAGCCCCAGCATTTT CASSIIPPTGEISQPQHF
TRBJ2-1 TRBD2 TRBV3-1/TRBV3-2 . TGTGCCAGCAGCCATTATAGCGGGGGCTATTACAATGAGCAGTTCTTC CASSHYSGGYYNEQFF
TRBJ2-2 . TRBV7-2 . TGTGCCAGCAGCTTCGGACAGCGGGGGGAGCTGTTTTTT CASSFGQRGELFF
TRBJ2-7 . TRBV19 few TGTGCCACTTCAGCAGGGCCGGGCTACGAGCAGTACTTC CATSAGPGYEQYF
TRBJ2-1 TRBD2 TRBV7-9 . TGTGCCAGCAGTAGCGGGGGGTTACCGGACAATGAGCAGTTCTTC CASSSGGLPDNEQFF
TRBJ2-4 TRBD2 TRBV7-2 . TGTGCCAGCAGCTTAGTAGCGGGGGGAATTCAGTACTTC CASSLVAGGIQYF
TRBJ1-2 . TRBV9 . TGTGCCAGCAGCGTAGGTAGGGGGTCGTATGAAGGCTACACCTTC CASSVGRGSYEGYTF
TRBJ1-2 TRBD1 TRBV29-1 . TGCAGCGTTGAATACGGGAACAGGGGGCGAGGCTACACCTTC CSVEYGNRGRGYTF
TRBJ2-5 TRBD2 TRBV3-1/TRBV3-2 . TGTGCCAGCAGCCAAGGAGGGGGACTAGCGCCCCAAGAGACCCAGTACTTC CASSQGGGLAPQETQYF
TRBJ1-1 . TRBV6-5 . TGTGCCAGCAGTCGAGGGGGAGGGCTCACTGAAGCTTTCTTT CASSRGGGLTEAFF
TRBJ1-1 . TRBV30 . TGTGCCTGTTTCAGGGGCGGCTACACTGAAGCTTTCTTT CACFRGGYTEAFF
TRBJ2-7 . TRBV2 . TGTGCCAGCAGGCATACAGGGGGGGTCCTTTACGAGCAGTACTTC CASRHTGGVLYEQYF
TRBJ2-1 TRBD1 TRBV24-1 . TGTGCCACCAGTGACCCGGGGGGTCCGGGACAGGGAGTCTATGAGCAGTTCTTC CATSDPGGPGQGVYEQFF
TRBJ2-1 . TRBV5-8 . TGTGCCAGCAGCTTGGGGGCAGGCCGGTACAATGAGCAGTTCTTC CASSLGAGRYNEQFF
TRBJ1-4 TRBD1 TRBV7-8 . TGTGCCAGCAGCTTTTTTGCCCGGGACAGGGGGCGACGTGAAAAACTGTTTTTT CASSFFARDRGRREKLFF
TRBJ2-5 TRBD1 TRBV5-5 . TGTGCCAGCAGCGTCGACAGGGGCCCTTGGGAGACCCAGTACTTC CASSVDRGPWETQYF
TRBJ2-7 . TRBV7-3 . TGTGCCAGCAGCCGTGACAGGACCTCCTACGAGCAGTACTTC CASSRDRTSYEQYF
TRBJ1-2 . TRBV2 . TGTGCCAGCAGTGAATCGCTAAACTATGGCTACACCTTC CASSESLNYGYTF
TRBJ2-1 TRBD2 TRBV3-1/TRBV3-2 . TGTGCCAGCTGGATAGCGGGAGGGAATGAGCAGTTCTTC CASWIAGGNEQFF
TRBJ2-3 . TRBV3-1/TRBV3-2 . TGTGCCAGCAGCCCGTTCACGGGACTGGGCACAGATACGCAGTATTTT CASSPFTGLGTDTQYF
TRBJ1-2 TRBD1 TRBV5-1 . TGCGCCAGCAGCCGAGACAGGGGGCTATTTGGCTACACCTTC CASSRDRGLFGYTF
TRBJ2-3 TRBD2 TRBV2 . TGTGCCAGCAGAGGACTAGCAAACACAGATACGCAGTATTTT CASRGLANTDTQYF
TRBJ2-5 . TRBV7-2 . TGTGCCAGCAGCCCAGGGGAGACCCAGTACTTC CASSPGETQYF
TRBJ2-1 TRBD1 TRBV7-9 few TGTGCCAGCAGCTCAGGGACAGGTCGCTCCTACAATGAGCAGTTCTTC CASSSGTGRSYNEQFF
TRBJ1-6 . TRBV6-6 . TGTGCCAGCAGTTACGGGCAGGTCGGCAATAATTCACCCCTCCACTTT CASSYGQVGNNSPLHF
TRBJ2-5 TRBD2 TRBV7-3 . TGTGCCAGCAGCTTACGCGGGGGGACAATGGAGACCCAGTACTTC CASSLRGGTMETQYF
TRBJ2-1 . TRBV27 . TGTGCCAGCAAGATTCTAGATTCTTCCTACAATGAGCAGTTCTTC CASKILDSSYNEQFF
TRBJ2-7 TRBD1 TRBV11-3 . TGTGCCAGCAGCCCGTCCCGGGACAGGGGACACGAGCAGTACTTC CASSPSRDRGHEQYF
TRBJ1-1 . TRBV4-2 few TGTGCCAGCAGCCAAGATCCTAGGGGCCCAGGGTACAGGAACACTGAAGCTTTCTTT CASSQDPRGPGYRNTEAFF
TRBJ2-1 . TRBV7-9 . TGTGCCAGCAGCCGTCTAGGGAGCTCCTACAATGAGCAGTTCTTC CASSRLGSSYNEQFF
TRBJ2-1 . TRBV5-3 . TGTGCCAGCCGGCCCGGGACCACTAAGGAGGGTGAGCAGTTCTTC CASRPGTTKEGEQFF
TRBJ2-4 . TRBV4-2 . TGTGCCAGCAGCCAAGAAGGGGGGGCGGAAAAAAACATTCAGTACTTC CASSQEGGAEKNIQYF